The sequence of this T cell receptor beta chain was determined in a study of regulatory T cells in long-lasting Graves disease. Described time point: newly diagnosed GD, antithyroid drugs for less than 3 months. Generation of the TCR library employed RNA extracted from PBMCs. This CDR3 is 13 amino acids long. Germline values: CDR1 SEHNR, CDR2 FQNEAQ (reference sequence). Between the trimmed V and J ends, which lost 5 bases and 4 bases, there was a span of 10 bases. Combining iRepertoire HTBI primers with Arm-PCR of CDR3 regions, the authors built TCR beta libraries. MiXCR, applied by TCRdb to the multiplex PCR reads, yields one record per CDR3 protein. In the table there are 440,000 or so distinct CDR3 sequences, about 15% of which are singletons. These data also formed part of another study, on T cells in Graves' hyperthyroidism and ophthalmopathy.

The gene calls are TRBV7-9 and TRBJ2-3; tentatively, D is TRBD2 (5 bases). This specimen consisted of peripheral blood mononuclear cells (PBMCs), obtained at new diagnosis, from a patient treated with antithyroid drugs. This TCR was recovered from a woman aged 30 to 39 with Graves disease. The CDR3 sequence: CASSSRGPDTQYF. CDR3 nucleotides: TGTGCCAGCAGCAGTCGAGGGCCAGATACGCAGTATTTT.